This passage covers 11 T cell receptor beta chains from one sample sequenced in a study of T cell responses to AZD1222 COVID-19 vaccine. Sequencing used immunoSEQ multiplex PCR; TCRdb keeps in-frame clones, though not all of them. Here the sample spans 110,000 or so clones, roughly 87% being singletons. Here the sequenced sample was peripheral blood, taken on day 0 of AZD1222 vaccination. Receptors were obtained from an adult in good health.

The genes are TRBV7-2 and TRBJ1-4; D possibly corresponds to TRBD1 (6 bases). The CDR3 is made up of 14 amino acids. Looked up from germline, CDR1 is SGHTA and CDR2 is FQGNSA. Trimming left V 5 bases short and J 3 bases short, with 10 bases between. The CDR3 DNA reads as TGTGCCAGCAGCCCCAGGACAGCTAATGAAAAACTGTTTTTT. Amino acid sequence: CASSPRTANEKLFF.

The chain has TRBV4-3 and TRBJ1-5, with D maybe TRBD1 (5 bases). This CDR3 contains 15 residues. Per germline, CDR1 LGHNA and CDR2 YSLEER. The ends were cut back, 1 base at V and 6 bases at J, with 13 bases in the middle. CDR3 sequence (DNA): TGCGCCAGCAGCCAAGGATACGGGGGGGTTCAGCCCCAGCATTTT. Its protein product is CASSQGYGGVQPQHF.

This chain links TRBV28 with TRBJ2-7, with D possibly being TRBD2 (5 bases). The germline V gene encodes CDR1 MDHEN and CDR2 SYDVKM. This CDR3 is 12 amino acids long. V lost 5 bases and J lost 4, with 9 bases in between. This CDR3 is CASSPTTYEQYF. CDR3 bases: TGTGCCAGCAGTCCGACTACTTACGAGCAGTACTTC.

The chain's CDR3 is CASSLWEGPGANVLTF. CDR3 nucleotides: TGCGCCAGCAGCTTGTGGGAGGGACCTGGGGCCAACGTCCTGACTTTC. V gene TRBV5-1 combines with J gene TRBJ2-6, with 7 positions matching TRBD2. CDR3 length: 16 amino acids. The ends lost 1 base at V and 2 bases at J; junction bases unmatched: 3. CDR1 is SGHRS, CDR2 YFSETQ, per germline.

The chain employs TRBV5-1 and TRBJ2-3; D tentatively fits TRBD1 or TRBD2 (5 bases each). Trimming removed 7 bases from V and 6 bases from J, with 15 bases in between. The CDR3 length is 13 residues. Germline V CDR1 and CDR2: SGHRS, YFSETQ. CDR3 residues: CASGARPGDTQYF. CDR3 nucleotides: TGCGCCAGCGGGGCCAGGCCGGGGGATACGCAGTATTTT.

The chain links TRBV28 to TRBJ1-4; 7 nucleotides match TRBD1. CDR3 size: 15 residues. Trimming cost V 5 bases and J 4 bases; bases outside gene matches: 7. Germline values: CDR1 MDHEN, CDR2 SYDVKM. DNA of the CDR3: TGTGCCAGCAGTGCACCGGGACAGAGTAATGAAAAACTGTTTTTT. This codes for CASSAPGQSNEKLFF.

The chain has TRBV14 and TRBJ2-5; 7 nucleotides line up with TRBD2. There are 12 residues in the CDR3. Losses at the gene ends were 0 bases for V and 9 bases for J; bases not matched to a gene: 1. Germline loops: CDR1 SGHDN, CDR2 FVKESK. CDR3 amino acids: CASSQDAGAQYF. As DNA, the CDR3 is TGTGCCAGCAGCCAAGACGCGGGGGCCCAGTACTTC.

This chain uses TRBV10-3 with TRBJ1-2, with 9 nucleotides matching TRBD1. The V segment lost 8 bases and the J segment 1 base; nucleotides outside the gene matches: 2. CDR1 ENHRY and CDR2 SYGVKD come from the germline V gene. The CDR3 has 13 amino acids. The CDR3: CAIGTGLNYGYTF. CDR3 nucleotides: TGTGCCATCGGGACAGGGCTTAACTATGGCTACACCTTC.

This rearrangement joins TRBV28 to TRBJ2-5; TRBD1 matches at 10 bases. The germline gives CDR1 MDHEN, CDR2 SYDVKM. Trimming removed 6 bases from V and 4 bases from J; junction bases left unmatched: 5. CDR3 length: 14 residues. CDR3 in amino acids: CASRRGQGRETQYF. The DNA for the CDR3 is TGTGCCAGCAGAAGGGGACAGGGGAGAGAGACCCAGTACTTC. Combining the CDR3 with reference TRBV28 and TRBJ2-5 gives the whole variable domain DVKVTQSSRYLVKRTGEKVFLECVQDMDHENMFWYRQDPGLGLRLIYFSYDVKMKEKGDIPEGYSVSREKKERFSLILESASTNQTSMYLCASRRGQGRETQYFGPGTRLLVL.

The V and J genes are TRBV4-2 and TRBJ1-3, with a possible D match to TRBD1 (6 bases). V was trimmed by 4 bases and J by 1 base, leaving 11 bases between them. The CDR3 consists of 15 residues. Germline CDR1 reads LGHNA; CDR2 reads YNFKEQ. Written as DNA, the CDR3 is TGTGCCAGCAGCCTACAGGGTATGTCTGGAAACACCATATATTTT. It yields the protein CASSLQGMSGNTIYF.

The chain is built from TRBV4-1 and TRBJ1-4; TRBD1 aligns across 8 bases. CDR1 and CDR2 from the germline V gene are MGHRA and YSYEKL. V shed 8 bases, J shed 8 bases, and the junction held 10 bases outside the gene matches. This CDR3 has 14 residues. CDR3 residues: CASRDRGLGEKLFF. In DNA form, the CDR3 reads TGCGCCAGCCGCGACAGGGGACTAGGCGAAAAACTGTTTTTT.